This section outlines one TCR beta chain sequence together with its context. No antigen is known for it. The sample holds no much larger clone one base away, and base qualities are not on file. The cohort consisted of 600 to 750 healthy bone marrow donors. At the time of sampling, all cohort members were nominally healthy, though unrecorded immune exposures were likely present. The donor tested CMV seronegative and was one of the 352 seronegative cohort members. A peripheral blood sample was collected from each donor, and TCR beta sequencing was performed on peripheral blood mononuclear cells. The Qiagen DNeasy Blood Extraction Kit was used to extract genomic DNA from the blood cell samples. V is clipped by 1 base and J by 3 bases, and the sequence between their germline boundaries is 15 bases long. Taken from cysteine to phenylalanine, the CDR3 has 17 residues. The DNA shown is the 51-base CDR3, in frame from base 1. CDR1 SGHTA and CDR2 FQGNSA were looked up in the germline V gene.

The sample comes from a study of cytomegalovirus exposure and HLA in healthy donors (dated by TCRdb to 2016 to 2017). General notes on the study: According to an earlier analysis of a few hundred of the donors, 150 million to 200 million T cells yielded some 120 million unique TCR beta sequences and about 300 Gb of sequence data. An early release that covered about 640 HLA-typed donors contained 250 to 350 gigabases of sequencing data and approximately 85 million unique TCR sequences. Of the 300 to 450 genotyped donors, approximately 82% fell in the genetic ancestry cluster associated with self-reported Caucasian donors. The study aimed to test whether cataloging public T cell receptors could reveal signatures of past pathogen exposure. The study used immunosequencing to profile the T cell repertoires of around 600 subjects and linked those repertoires to cytomegalovirus serostatus. In addition to the first cohort of 650 to 750 subjects, a separate validation cohort of 130 or so different subjects was used. The study combined high-throughput TCR immunosequencing, statistical association of individual TCRs with disease status, and machine learning to predict cytomegalovirus infection status. A later analysis re-examined previously published TCR beta repertoires from roughly 720 donors and added high-resolution HLA genotyping to investigate patterns of TCR occurrence. Rather than drawing on any new phenotypic data, the later analysis identified candidate immune exposures from TCR beta sequences and the way those sequences occurred across donors. To decide whether each TCR beta V gene segment behaved as functional or pseudogenic, an earlier analysis of fewer than 750 of the donors relied on high-throughput TCR beta sequencing. Alongside the repertoire data, information on donor age, sex, ethnicity and CMV serostatus was compiled. In a later genetic analysis, genome-wide SNP genotypes for about 65% of the 666 donors were used, and that subset was treated as a discovery cohort. All discovery cohort repertoires had been generated using a single sequencing platform. Both class I and class II loci were covered by HLA typing, at four-digit resolution. The number of typed donors differed by locus: about 620-640 for A, B, C, DRB1 and DQB1; 522 for DQA1; 606 for DPA1; and around 470 for DPB1. Four or five DR-DQ haplotypes were treated as single units for association and clustering because of strong linkage in the cohort. Across about 370 genotyped donors of the cohort, an average of about 220,000 unique TCR beta nucleotide sequences per donor were sequenced, and roughly a sixth of those sequences were non-productive.

Libraries were constructed by the immunoSEQ multiplex PCR assay. For the multiplex PCR, a mixture combining 60 forward primers for TCR Vbeta segments and 13 reverse primers for TCR Jbeta segments was used. Amplification of the CDR3 region of rearranged TCR beta genes was performed with a multiplex PCR assay on genomic DNA. The amplified TCR beta libraries were sequenced on the Illumina HiSeq System as 87-base-pair reads. Concerning the study's data processing: In a later analysis, some 80 million unique TCR beta chains were counted across the roughly 670 repertoires, and roughly 11 million of these chains were shared by at least two donors. To remove PCR and sequencing errors, raw reads were error-corrected and collapsed into unique sequences using a nearest-neighbor algorithm that merged closely related sequences. Alignment of CDR3 sequences to IMGT reference sequences was used to assign V, D and J gene segments. For a sequence to be retained, a match of at least six nucleotides to both a V gene segment and a J gene segment was required. A rearrangement was called productive if the CDR3 had no stop codons and remained in frame with V and J, and every other rearrangement was called non-productive. Following IMGT convention, CDR3 was defined as the stretch from the second conserved V-encoded cysteine up to the conserved J-encoded phenylalanine. The earlier analysis of 587 of the donors excluded sequences that lacked an unambiguous match to a single V gene segment. In an earlier analysis of approximately 550 of the donors, V segments were called functional above 56.7% productive rearrangements and were called segregating when the between-donor standard deviation exceeded 5%. A statistical classification framework was developed to diagnose cytomegalovirus status using the catalog of TCR beta chain sequences. In a later analysis, V and J genes were assigned by comparing TCR nucleotide sequences against IMGT/GENE-DB human TR gene sequences. The TCRdist pipeline was used in a later analysis to assign CDR3 sequences and most-parsimonious VDJ recombination scenarios. In a later analysis, each TCR beta chain was defined by its CDR3 amino acid sequence together with its V-gene family, and reads lacking a unique V-gene family were excluded. To address suspected cross-contamination and a sequencing artifact, a later analysis removed several hundred highly shared, low-generation-probability nucleotide sequences. A later analysis calculated a clonal expansion index for each public chain from normalized within-repertoire ranks of inferred template counts. Generation probabilities in a later analysis came from a VDJ recombination model fitted to out-of-frame rearrangements, and those results were checked against IGoR. A later analysis scored TCR-TCR, TCR-HLA and TCR-CMV co-occurrence with hypergeometric tests, applying a repertoire-size bias correction to TCR pairs. In a later analysis, false discovery rates were estimated by permuting HLA or CMV assignments 20 times. A later analysis grouped co-occurring TCRs with DBSCAN, adding TCRdist sequence similarity when clustering within HLA-allele-positive subsets. Co-occurrence clustering excluded repertoires with fewer than 30,000 or more than 120,000 public chains, plus five with anomalous nucleotide sharing. TCRdb mirrors the immuneACCESS table, restricted to in-frame sequences. Some clones are absent from its copies; in checked studies, under half trace to an unresolved V gene, and the reason for the others is unknown. V, J and clone size are taken as reported in that table, and D and trimming were inferred from the DNA itself. Here the sample has about 140,000 clones; over 60% occur a single time. Jointly, the top ten make up over 2% of the sample.

General findings and caveats noted by the study authors: In a later analysis, TCR association rates were found to vary across HLA loci, with the most associated TCRs seen for DRB1 alleles and the fewest for HLA-C alleles. While some public TCRs were present in many individuals, most TCR sequences turned up only very rarely across donors. Some IMGT-functional V segments, including TRBV6-2 and TRBV6-3, could not be told apart with the 87-base-pair reads, so those segments were excluded. An earlier analysis of several hundred of the donors showed that most TCR beta V segments appeared in productive rearrangements either about 90% or about 30% of the time, which broadly matched IMGT annotations. A later analysis reported that several top co-occurrence clusters appeared linked to parvovirus B19, influenza, CMV and Epstein-Barr virus. The only immune exposure information available for the cohort was CMV serostatus. Three of the identified cytomegalovirus-associated TCR beta chains were confirmed in vitro to be specific for cytomegalovirus antigens. An association between a missense DCLRE1C variant and V-gene and J-gene trimming of TCR beta chains was found in a later genetic analysis and replicated in an independent cohort. According to the authors, the approach could potentially be generalized to other disease states and immunological phenotypes. Roughly uniform sequencing depth across donors was assumed in presence/absence analyses, although this assumption may not hold. According to a later genetic analysis, donors in an Asian-associated ancestry cluster had fewer N-insertions in productive TCRs than the approximately 670-donor mean. Only TCR beta chains were sequenced in this cohort, and the absence of alpha or paired-chain data limited detectable features. A cluster of highly shared sequence variants was judged likely to be a technical artifact of the sequencing pipeline. Assigning TCR associations to individual alleles was difficult when HLA alleles, especially DR and DQ, strongly co-occurred. A later analysis found that HLA-associated TCR beta chains were more clonally expanded and had lower generation probabilities than equally common non-associated chains. Because HLA typing was missing for some donors at each locus, association tests included only the typed subset. The classifier was reported to diagnose cytomegalovirus status with high specificity and sensitivity in both the original cohort and the validation cohort. Correlated functional status among segregating V segments might reflect linkage disequilibrium, but an unknown experimental factor could not be ruled out. The earlier analysis of around 600 of the donors excluded around 17 rarely observed V segments, including chromosome 9 orphons, because counts were too low. According to a later analysis, most CMV-associated TCR beta chains appeared to be HLA-restricted, and the HLA associations seemed to be driven largely by CMV exposure. In a later analysis, around 15,000 TCR beta sequences were associated with specific HLA alleles at a false discovery rate of 0.05. A total of 150 to 200 TCR beta chains were listed by the study as associated with cytomegalovirus. A further reported finding was that TCR beta sequences accurately predicted the HLA-A and HLA-B alleles for most subjects in the first cohort.

This clonotype was obtained from a man aged 40-50 years in good health and CMV-seronegative. What was sequenced was PBMCs. Rearrangement joined TRBV7-2 to TRBJ2-2; a tentative D call is TRBD2 (6 bases match). The CDR3 is CASSLGLRLGDTGELFF. The nucleotide sequence is TGTGCCAGCAGCTTAGGGTTACGACTAGGAGACACCGGGGAGCTGTTTTTT.